This passage covers 20 T cell receptor beta chains from one sample sequenced in a study of T cells in Graves' hyperthyroidism and ophthalmopathy. It was RNA transcripts that yielded the amplified TCR beta CDR3 regions. RT-PCR in the first round (using the HTBI primer set) targeted the TCR CDR3. MiXCR was run by TCRdb on the multiplex PCR reads, yielding one entry per CDR3 protein. The data hold more than 500,000 distinct CDR3 sequences, with roughly 15% observed a single time. The sequenced sample was blood. These TCRs come from a woman in her thirties or forties with Graves' ophthalmopathy.

This clonotype was found many times. The chain carries TRBV12-3 or TRBV12-4 and TRBJ2-7; D may be TRBD2 (5 bases). This CDR3 comprises 14 residues. Trimming stripped 7 bases from V and 0 bases from J, with 13 bases between. The CDR3 is CASTPYRDSYEQYF. The CDR3 coding sequence is TGTGCCAGCACCCCTTACCGGGACTCCTACGAGCAGTACTTC.

This clonotype was counted only a few times. The chain joins TRBV7-9 to TRBJ2-5, with 7 bases identical to TRBD2. Germline trimming cut 11 bases from V and 4 bases from J; bases unmatched to any gene: 16. The CDR3 is 15 residues long. CDR1 is SEHNR, CDR2 FQNEAQ, per germline (reference sequence). As DNA, the CDR3 is TGTGCCGGGTCGCGGGAGTGGGTCTCTGCAGAGACCCAGTACTTC. It codes for CAGSREWVSAETQYF.

This clonotype was counted at least ten times. The chain employs TRBV29-1 and TRBJ2-5; the match to TRBD2 covers 8 bases. J was trimmed by 5 bases and V by 4 bases; bases with no gene match: 3. Per germline, CDR1 SQVTM and CDR2 ANQGSEA. This CDR3 spans 12 amino acids. The CDR3 bases are TGCAGCGTTGGAAGCGGGAGTGAGACCCAGTACTTC. Translated: CSVGSGSETQYF. Full variable domain (remainder filled in from reference TRBV29-1 and TRBJ2-5): SAVISQKPSRDICQRGTSLTIQCQVDSQVTMMFWYRQQPGQSLTLIATANQGSEATYESGFVIDKFPISRPNLTFSTLTVSNMSPEDSSIYLCSVGSGSETQYFGPGTRLLVL.

This clonotype was counted many times. The CDR3 DNA is TGTGCCAGCAGGCCCCCACCGAAAGAGACCCAGTACTTC. It translates to CASRPPPKETQYF. The V and J genes are TRBV7-2 and TRBJ2-5; no reliable D call. CDR1 and CDR2 (germline): SGHTA, FQGNSA. Deletions cut 6 bases from V and 3 bases from J, with 11 bases between. The CDR3 is 13 amino acids.

This clonotype was recorded at least ten times. The chain combines TRBV27 with TRBJ2-7, with D uncertain. CDR1 and CDR2 (germline): MNHEY, SMNVEV (reference sequence). V was shortened by 2 bases and J by 2 bases, with 13 bases between the two germline ends. The CDR3 spans 15 residues. Here the CDR3 reads CASSLGLGVAYEQYF. In nucleotides, the CDR3 is TGTGCCAGCAGTTTAGGGCTTGGCGTGGCCTACGAGCAGTACTTC.

In the case of this clonotype: Just one base apart from a much larger clone, this may be a read error. J is TRBJ1-1 and V is TRBV7-2, with a tentative D call TRBD1 (6 bases). CDR1 is SGHTA, CDR2 FQGNSA, per germline. Trimming left V 3 bases short and J 1 base short, with 9 bases between. This CDR3 contains 14 residues. The CDR3 nucleotides are TGTGCCAGCAGCTTCGGACAGAAGAACACTGAAGCTTTCTTT. Amino acid sequence: CASSFGQKNTEAFF.

This clonotype came up many times. This sequence joins TRBV6-5 and TRBJ2-7; D call uncertain. The V gene's germline CDR1 is MNHEY and CDR2 SVGAGI. V dropped 4 bases and J dropped 6 bases, with 7 bases sitting between them. This CDR3 contains 11 residues. This CDR3 reads CASSSDVEQYF. The CDR3 nucleotides are TGTGCCAGCAGTTCAGATGTCGAGCAGTACTTC.

The chain uses TRBV28 and TRBJ2-5, with 8 bases fitting TRBD2. The germline gives CDR1 MDHEN, CDR2 SYDVKM. The CDR3 runs 16 residues. The J segment lost 1 base and the V segment lost 3 bases, leaving 7 bases of the junction unmatched. CDR3 DNA sequence: TGTGCCAGCAGTTTTTCGACTAGCGCCGTCCAAGAGACCCAGTACTTC. Translating it yields CASSFSTSAVQETQYF.

The chain carries TRBV11-2 and TRBJ2-7; 7 bases agree with TRBD2. Germline CDR1 reads SGHAT; CDR2 reads FQNNGV. CDR3 size: 15 residues. V lost 5 bases to trimming and J lost 2 bases; unmatched junction nucleotides: 9. The CDR3 coding sequence is TGTGCCAGCAGCCGCGGTTCAGCGGGGCCCTACGAGCAGTACTTC. Encoded protein: CASSRGSAGPYEQYF.

This chain uses TRBV11-2 with TRBJ1-3; possibly TRBD1 for D (6 bases). CDR3 length: 15 amino acids. Germline V gene lookup returns CDR1 SGHAT and CDR2 FQNNGV. V dropped 4 bases and J dropped 2 bases, with 12 bases sitting between them. Written as DNA, the CDR3 is TGTGCCAGCAGCTCGATTCGGACAGCTGGAAACACCATATATTTT. As protein: CASSSIRTAGNTIYF.

The chain has TRBV4-2 and TRBJ1-2; D is ambiguous. V was shortened by 1 base and J by 2 bases, with 11 bases between the two germline ends. Germline V CDR1 and CDR2: LGHNA, YNFKEQ. The CDR3 covers 15 residues. DNA of the CDR3: TGTGCCAGCAGCCAAGCCCCCGACGCGAACTATGGCTACACCTTC. Protein product: CASSQAPDANYGYTF.

The chain couples TRBV28 to TRBJ1-2; D is possibly TRBD1 (6 bases). The CDR3 runs to 14 residues. V was pared by 6 bases and J by 4 bases, with 15 bases between. Germline V gives CDR1 MDHEN, CDR2 SYDVKM. The chain's CDR3 is CASSPRGGAYGYTF. DNA of the CDR3: TGTGCCAGCAGCCCCCGAGGGGGGGCCTATGGCTACACCTTC.

In this sample, this clonotype turned up a few times. The genes are TRBV11-2 and TRBJ2-2, with D unclear. Germline V CDR1 and CDR2: SGHAT, FQNNGV. The CDR3 sequence is 14 residues long. V lost 4 bases, J lost 2 bases, and 8 bases lay in between. The CDR3 here is CASSSFPNTGELFF. The CDR3 coding sequence is TGTGCCAGCAGCTCGTTTCCTAACACCGGGGAGCTGTTTTTT. Supplemented by reference TRBV11-2 and TRBJ2-2, the full variable domain reads EAGVAQSPRYKIIEKRQSVAFWCNPISGHATLYWYQQILGQGPKLLIQFQNNGVVDDSQLPKDRFSAERLKGVDSTLKIQPAKLEDSAVYLCASSSFPNTGELFFGEGSRLTVL.

In this sample, this clonotype turned up a few times. The CDR3 DNA is TGTGCCTTTGGGGTTTCCACCGGGAACACCATATATTTT. It is translated as CAFGVSTGNTIYF. This chain connects TRBV30 to TRBJ1-3; D is undetermined. Trimming removed 7 bases from V and 7 bases from J, with 17 bases in between. The CDR3 extends over 13 amino acids. CDR1 GTSNPN and CDR2 SVGIG come from the germline V gene (reference sequence).

This clonotype was seen a few times. The junction departs from the called germline gene at one end, perhaps through a read error. The rearrangement links TRBV12-3 or TRBV12-4 to TRBJ1-2; 8 positions agree with TRBD1. The CDR3 has 14 amino acids. In DNA form, the CDR3 reads TGTGCCAGCACGCCGACAGGGGTTGACTATAGCTACACCTTC. It translates to CASTPTGVDYSYTF.

To note about this clonotype: A much larger clone differs from this one at a single base, so this may be a read error. This chain joins TRBV28 and TRBJ2-7, with TRBD2 matching over 10 bases. Germline values: CDR1 MDHEN, CDR2 SYDVKM. With 7 bases clipped from V and 5 bases from J, the junction kept 8 bases outside the gene matches. The CDR3 consists of 14 residues. The CDR3 sequence is CASTLLAGLDEQYF. CDR3 in DNA: TGTGCCAGCACCCTACTAGCGGGACTGGACGAGCAGTACTTC.

This chain connects TRBV6-1 to TRBJ1-2, with 9 nucleotides matching TRBD1. Germline V lookup: CDR1 MNHNS, CDR2 SASEGT. The length of the CDR3 is 13 residues. The trim removed 6 bases at V and 8 bases at J, leaving 7 bases unmatched. CDR3 in DNA: TGTGCCAGCAGCCCTACAGGGGGCCCGGGCTACACCTTC. This gives the protein CASSPTGGPGYTF.

This clonotype was recorded at least ten times. The chain joins TRBV12-3 or TRBV12-4 to TRBJ1-1; no clear D. This CDR3 is built from 13 residues. V was trimmed by 8 bases and J by 1 base, leaving 11 bases between them. In DNA form, the CDR3 reads TGTGCCAGCGCCGTCAGGAGGAACACTGAAGCTTTCTTT. Residues: CASAVRRNTEAFF.

This clonotype was picked up many times. The chain links TRBV28 to TRBJ2-7; TRBD1 is a possible D gene (6 bases). V shed 3 bases and J shed 5 bases, with 14 bases lying between them. The CDR3 is 14 residues long. The germline V gene encodes CDR1 MDHEN and CDR2 SYDVKM. CDR3 protein: CASSLEQGIDEQYF. The CDR3 DNA reads as TGTGCCAGCAGTTTGGAACAGGGCATCGACGAGCAGTACTTC.

This clonotype was found a few times. The V and J genes are TRBV4-2 and TRBJ2-7; D is uncertain. Germline CDR1 is LGHNA and CDR2 is YNFKEQ. The V end lost 2 bases, the J end lost 3 bases, and 5 bases lay between the germline ends. The CDR3 is made up of 12 amino acids. This CDR3 is CASSQSVYEQYF. In DNA form, the CDR3 reads TGTGCCAGCAGCCAATCGGTCTACGAGCAGTACTTC.